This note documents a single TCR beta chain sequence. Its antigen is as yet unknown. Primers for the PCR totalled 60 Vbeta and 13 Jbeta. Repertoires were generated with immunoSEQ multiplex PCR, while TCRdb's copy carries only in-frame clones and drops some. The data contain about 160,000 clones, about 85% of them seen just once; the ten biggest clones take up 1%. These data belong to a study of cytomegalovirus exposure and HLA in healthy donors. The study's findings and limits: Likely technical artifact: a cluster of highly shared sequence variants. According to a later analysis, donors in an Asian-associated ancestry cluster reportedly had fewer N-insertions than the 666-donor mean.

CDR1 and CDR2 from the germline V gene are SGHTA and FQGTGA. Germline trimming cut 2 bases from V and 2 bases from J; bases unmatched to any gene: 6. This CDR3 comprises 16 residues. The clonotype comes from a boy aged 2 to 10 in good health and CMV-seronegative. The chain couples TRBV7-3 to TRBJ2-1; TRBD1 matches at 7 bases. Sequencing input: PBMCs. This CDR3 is CASSLETGRPYNEQFF. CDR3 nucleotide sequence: TGTGCCAGCAGCTTAGAGACAGGGCGACCCTACAATGAGCAGTTCTTC.